The entry below describes one T cell receptor (beta chain). Its antigen is not identified. The data belong to a study of human T cells and chemical hapten exposure. Study-level information: Across its roughly 25 weeks, the study gave patients weekly diphenylcyclopropenone doses to the scalp. Study-level findings and limits: With patch test score, the counts of PT1 expanded TCRs showed a positive correlation.

As to time point: pre-sensitization, week 0. The treatment: therapeutic diphenylcyclopropenone sensitization with weekly scalp DPC. Deletions cut 1 base from V and 10 bases from J, with 14 bases between. The germline CDR1 and CDR2 sequences are SGHDN and FVKESK. The CDR3 is 14 amino acids. In the authors' workflow: A typical sample had roughly 96,000 TCRs, with roughly 20,000 to 700,000 overall. TCRdb processed the RACE reads anew with MiXCR; each CDR3 protein has one entry. TCRdb, rather than the study authors, made the V and J calls. This table holds tens of thousands of distinct CDR3 sequences, 10% found once.

The chain carries TRBV14 and TRBJ2-1, with D maybe TRBD1 (7 bases). The sample was whole blood, taken in connection with sensitization to the hapten diphenylcyclopropenone (DPC). The sequence derives from a man aged 25-45 years with alopecia areata. Some clones in this sample may be carry-over from other donors' samples. The CDR3 sequence is CASSQARGVREQFF. The CDR3 region has the DNA TGTGCCAGCAGCCAAGCCAGGGGGGTCAGGGAGCAGTTCTTC.